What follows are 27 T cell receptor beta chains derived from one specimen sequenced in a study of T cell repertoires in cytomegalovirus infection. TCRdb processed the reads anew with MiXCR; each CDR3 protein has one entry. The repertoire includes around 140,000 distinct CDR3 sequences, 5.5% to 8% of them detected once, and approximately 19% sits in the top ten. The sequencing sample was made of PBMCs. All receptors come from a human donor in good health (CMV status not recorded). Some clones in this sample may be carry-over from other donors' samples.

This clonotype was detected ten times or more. The CDR3 DNA follows: TGTGCCAGTAGTATAGTAGGAGGTTGGGACAAAGCCTACGAGCAGTACTTC. Amino acid sequence: CASSIVGGWDKAYEQYF. V usage is TRBV19 and J usage is TRBJ2-7; the D gene is possibly TRBD1 (6 bases). The CDR3 is 17 amino acids. With 1 base removed from V and 2 bases from J, the gap between germline ends came to 18 bases. Germline-derived CDR1 and CDR2 are LNHDA and SQIVND (reference sequence).

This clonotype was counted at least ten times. The CDR3 protein is CASSLGTSGGTEQFF. The CDR3 DNA sequence: TGTGCCAGCAGCCTCGGGACTAGCGGGGGGACTGAGCAGTTCTTC. J is TRBJ2-1 and V is TRBV7-3, with 15 positions matching TRBD2. Germline assignment: CDR1 SGHTA and CDR2 FQGTGA. The CDR3 is 15 amino acids. The trim removed 5 bases at V and 9 bases at J, leaving 5 bases unmatched.

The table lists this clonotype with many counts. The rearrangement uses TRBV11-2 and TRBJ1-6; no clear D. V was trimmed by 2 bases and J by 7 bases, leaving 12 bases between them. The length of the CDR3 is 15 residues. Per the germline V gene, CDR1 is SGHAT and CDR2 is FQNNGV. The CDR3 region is CASSLSHGSNSPLHF. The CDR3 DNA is TGTGCCAGCAGCTTAAGTCACGGGTCAAATTCACCCCTCCACTTT.

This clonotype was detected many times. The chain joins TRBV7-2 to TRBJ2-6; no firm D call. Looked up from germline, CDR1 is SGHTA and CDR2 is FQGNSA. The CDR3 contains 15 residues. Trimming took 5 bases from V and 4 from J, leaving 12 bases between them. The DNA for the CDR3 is TGTGCCAGCAGCCAAAGGGTGTTCGGGGCCAACGTCCTGACTTTC. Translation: CASSQRVFGANVLTF.

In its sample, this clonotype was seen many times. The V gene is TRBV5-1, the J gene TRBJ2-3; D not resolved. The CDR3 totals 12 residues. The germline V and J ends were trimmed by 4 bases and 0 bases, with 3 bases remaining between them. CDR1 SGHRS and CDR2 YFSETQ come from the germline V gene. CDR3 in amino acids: CASSQSTDTQYF. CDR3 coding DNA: TGCGCCAGCAGCCAGAGCACAGATACGCAGTATTTT.

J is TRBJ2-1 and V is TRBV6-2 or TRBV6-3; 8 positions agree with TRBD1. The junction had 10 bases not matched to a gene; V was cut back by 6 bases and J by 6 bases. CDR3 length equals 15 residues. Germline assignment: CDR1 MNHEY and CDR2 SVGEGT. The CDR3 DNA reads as TGTGCCAGCAGGGCAGGGGGCCTAGGGCCCAATGAGCAGTTCTTC. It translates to CASRAGGLGPNEQFF.

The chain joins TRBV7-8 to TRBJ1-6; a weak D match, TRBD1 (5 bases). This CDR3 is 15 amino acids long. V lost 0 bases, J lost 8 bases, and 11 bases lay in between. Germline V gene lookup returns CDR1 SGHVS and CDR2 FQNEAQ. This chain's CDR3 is CASSLARTRDSPLHF. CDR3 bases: TGTGCCAGCAGCTTAGCACGGACAAGGGATTCACCCCTCCACTTT.

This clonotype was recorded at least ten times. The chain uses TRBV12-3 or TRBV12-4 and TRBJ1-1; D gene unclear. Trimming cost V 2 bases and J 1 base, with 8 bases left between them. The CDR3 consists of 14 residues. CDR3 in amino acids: CASSLTRANTEAFF. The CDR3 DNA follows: TGTGCCAGCAGTTTAACGCGGGCGAACACTGAAGCTTTCTTT.

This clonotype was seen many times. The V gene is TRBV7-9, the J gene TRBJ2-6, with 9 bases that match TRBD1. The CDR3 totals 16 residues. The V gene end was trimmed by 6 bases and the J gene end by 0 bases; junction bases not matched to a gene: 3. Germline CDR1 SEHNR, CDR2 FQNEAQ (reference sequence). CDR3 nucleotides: TGTGCCAGCAGTTGGGACAGGGACTCTGGGGCCAACGTCCTGACTTTC. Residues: CASSWDRDSGANVLTF.

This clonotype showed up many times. Here the CDR3 reads CASSLGEGHQPQHF. The CDR3 DNA follows: TGTGCCAGCAGCCTGGGCGAGGGGCATCAGCCCCAGCATTTT. This chain connects TRBV7-9 to TRBJ1-5; D is perhaps TRBD1 (5 bases). The germline gives CDR1 SEHNR, CDR2 FQNEAQ (reference sequence). Deletions cut 5 bases from V and 5 bases from J, with 13 bases between. The CDR3 contains 14 residues.

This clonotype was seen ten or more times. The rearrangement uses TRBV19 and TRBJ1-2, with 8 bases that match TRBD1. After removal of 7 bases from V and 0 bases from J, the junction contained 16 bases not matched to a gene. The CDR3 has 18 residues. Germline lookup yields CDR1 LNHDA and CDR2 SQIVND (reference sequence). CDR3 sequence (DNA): TGTGCCAGTACCATACCTTGGACAGGGAGCCCAGCTAACTATGGCTACACCTTC. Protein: CASTIPWTGSPANYGYTF.

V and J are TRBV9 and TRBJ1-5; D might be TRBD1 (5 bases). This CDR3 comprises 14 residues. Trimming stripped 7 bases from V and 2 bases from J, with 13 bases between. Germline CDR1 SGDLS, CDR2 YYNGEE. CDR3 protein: CASEDRRGNQPQHF. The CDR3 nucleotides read TGTGCCAGCGAAGACAGAAGAGGCAATCAGCCCCAGCATTTT.

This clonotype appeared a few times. The CDR3 here is CSARDFRGGEQYF. The DNA of the CDR3 is TGCAGTGCTAGAGATTTTCGGGGGGGCGAGCAGTACTTC. This rearrangement joins TRBV20-1 to TRBJ2-7; TRBD2 matches 8 bases. The CDR3 is 13 amino acids. The germline CDR1 and CDR2 sequences are DFQATT and SNEGSKA (reference sequence). V lost 0 bases to trimming and J lost 6 bases; unmatched junction nucleotides: 4.

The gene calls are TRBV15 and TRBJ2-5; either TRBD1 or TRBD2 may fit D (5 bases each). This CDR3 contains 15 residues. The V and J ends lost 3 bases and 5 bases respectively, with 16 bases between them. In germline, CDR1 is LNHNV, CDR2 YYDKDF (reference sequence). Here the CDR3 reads CATSSPDTWGETQYF. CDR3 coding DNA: TGTGCCACCAGCAGTCCCGACACCTGGGGGGAGACCCAGTACTTC.

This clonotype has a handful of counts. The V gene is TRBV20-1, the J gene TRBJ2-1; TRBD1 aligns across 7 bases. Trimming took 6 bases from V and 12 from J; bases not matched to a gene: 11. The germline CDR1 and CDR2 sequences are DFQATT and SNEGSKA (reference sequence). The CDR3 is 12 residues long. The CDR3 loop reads CSAGGHGTPQFF. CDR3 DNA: TGCAGTGCAGGGGGCCACGGGACGCCGCAGTTCTTC.

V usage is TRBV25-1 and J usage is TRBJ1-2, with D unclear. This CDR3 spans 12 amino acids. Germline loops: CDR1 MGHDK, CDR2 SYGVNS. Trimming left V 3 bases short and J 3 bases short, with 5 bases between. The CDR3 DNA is TGTGCCAGCAGTGACAGCTACTATGGCTACACCTTC. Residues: CASSDSYYGYTF.

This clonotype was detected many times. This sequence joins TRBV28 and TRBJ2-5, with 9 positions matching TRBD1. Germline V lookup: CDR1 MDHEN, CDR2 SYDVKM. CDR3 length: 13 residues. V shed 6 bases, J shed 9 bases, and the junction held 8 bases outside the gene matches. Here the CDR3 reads CASRDTGGPAQYF. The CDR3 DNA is TGTGCCAGCAGGGACACAGGGGGCCCGGCCCAGTACTTC. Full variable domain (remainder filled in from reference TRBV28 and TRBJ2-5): DVKVTQSSRYLVKRTGEKVFLECVQDMDHENMFWYRQDPGLGLRLIYFSYDVKMKEKGDIPEGYSVSREKKERFSLILESASTNQTSMYLCASRDTGGPAQYFGPGTRLLVL.

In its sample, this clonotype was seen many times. The CDR3 bases are TGTGCCAGCAGGGACAGTTGGAACACTGAAGCTTTCTTT. This translates into CASRDSWNTEAFF. This chain links TRBV28 with TRBJ1-1; weak D call: TRBD1 (6 bases). This CDR3 is built from 13 residues. Germline lookup yields CDR1 MDHEN and CDR2 SYDVKM. Trimming stripped 6 bases from V and 1 base from J, with 9 bases between.

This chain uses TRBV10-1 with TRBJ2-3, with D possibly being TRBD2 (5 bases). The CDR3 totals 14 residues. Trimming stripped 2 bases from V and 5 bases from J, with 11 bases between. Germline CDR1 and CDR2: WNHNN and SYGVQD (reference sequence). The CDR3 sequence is CASSEGLSRDTQYF. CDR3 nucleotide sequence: TGCGCCAGCAGTGAGGGACTGTCCCGAGATACGCAGTATTTT.

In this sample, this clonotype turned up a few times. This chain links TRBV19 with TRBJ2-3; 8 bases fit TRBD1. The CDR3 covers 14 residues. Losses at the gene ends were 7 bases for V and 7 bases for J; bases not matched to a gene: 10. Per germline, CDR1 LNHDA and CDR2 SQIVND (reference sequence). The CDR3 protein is CASTDRDRRNTQYF. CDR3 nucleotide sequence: TGTGCCAGTACCGACCGGGACAGGAGGAATACGCAGTATTTT. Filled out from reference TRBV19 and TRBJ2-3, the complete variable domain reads DGGITQSPKYLFRKEGQNVTLSCEQNLNHDAMYWYRQDPGQGLRLIYYSQIVNDFQKGDIAEGYSVSREKKESFPLTVTSAQKNPTAFYLCASTDRDRRNTQYFGPGTRLTVL.

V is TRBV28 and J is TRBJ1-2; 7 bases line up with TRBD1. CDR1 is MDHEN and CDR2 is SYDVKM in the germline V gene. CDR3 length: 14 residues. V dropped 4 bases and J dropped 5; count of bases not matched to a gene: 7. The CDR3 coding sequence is TGTGCCAGCAGTTCGCCGGAGGGACAGTATGGCTACACCTTC. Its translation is CASSSPEGQYGYTF.

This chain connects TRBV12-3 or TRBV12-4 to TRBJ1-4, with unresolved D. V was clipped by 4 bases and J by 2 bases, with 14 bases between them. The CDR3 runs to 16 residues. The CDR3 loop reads CASSSSGEGTNEKLFF. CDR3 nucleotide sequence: TGTGCCAGCAGTTCATCAGGCGAGGGTACTAATGAAAAACTGTTTTTT.

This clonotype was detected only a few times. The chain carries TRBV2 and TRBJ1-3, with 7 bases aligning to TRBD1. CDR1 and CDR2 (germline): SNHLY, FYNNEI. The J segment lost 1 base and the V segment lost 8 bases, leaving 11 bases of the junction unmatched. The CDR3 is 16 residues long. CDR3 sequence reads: CASDARQGESGNTIYF. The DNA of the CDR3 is TGTGCCAGCGATGCAAGGCAGGGGGAATCTGGAAACACCATATATTTT.

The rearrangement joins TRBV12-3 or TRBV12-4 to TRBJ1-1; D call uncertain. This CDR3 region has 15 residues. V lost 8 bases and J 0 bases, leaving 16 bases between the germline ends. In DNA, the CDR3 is TGTGCCAGCGGATCCCGACGGGGAGTGAACACTGAAGCTTTCTTT. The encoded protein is CASGSRRGVNTEAFF.

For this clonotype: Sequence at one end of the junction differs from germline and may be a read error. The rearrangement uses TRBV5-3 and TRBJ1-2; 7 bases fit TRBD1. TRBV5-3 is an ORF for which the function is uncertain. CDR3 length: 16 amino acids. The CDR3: CASSSPQGGLGYGYTF. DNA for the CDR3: TGTGCCAGCAGCTCCCCGCAGGGGGGTTTGGGCTATGGCTACACCTTC.

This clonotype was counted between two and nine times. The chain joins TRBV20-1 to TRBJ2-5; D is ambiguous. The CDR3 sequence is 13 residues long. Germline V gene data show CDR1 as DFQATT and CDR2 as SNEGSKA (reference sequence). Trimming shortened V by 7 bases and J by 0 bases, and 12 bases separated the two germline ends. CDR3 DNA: TGCAGTGTTGAGAGCACCAACCAAGAGACCCAGTACTTC. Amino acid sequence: CSVESTNQETQYF.

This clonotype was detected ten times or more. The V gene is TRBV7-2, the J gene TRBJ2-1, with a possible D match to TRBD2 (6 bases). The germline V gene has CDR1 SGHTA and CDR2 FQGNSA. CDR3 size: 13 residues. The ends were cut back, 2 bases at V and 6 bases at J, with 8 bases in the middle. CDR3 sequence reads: CASSLPTSNEQFF. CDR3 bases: TGTGCCAGCAGCTTACCGACTAGCAATGAGCAGTTCTTC.